This T cell receptor (beta chain) appears in the sequencing data of a study of OX40 agonist ivuxolimab in advanced cancers. Findings of the study overall: Averaging showed that CD8+ T cells had more expanded clones than CD4+ did.

This clone was seen a single time. The antigen is undetermined. Trimming removed 3 bases from V and 3 bases from J, with 8 bases in between. From germline, CDR1 is MNHNS and CDR2 SASEGT. The CDR3 sequence is 13 residues long. Data came from immunoSEQ multiplex PCR; TCRdb stores just in-frame clones and leaves some out. The data hold about 61,000 clones, with around 86% observed a single time. This TCR was recovered from an adult with an advanced solid tumor such as melanoma, head and neck, liver or kidney cancer. V is TRBV6-1 and J is TRBJ1-1; a possible D gene is TRBD1 (5 bases). Source: CD4+ or CD8+ T cells sorted from blood, taken in a trial of the OX40 agonist ivuxolimab. The CDR3 DNA is TGTGCCAGCAGTGACAGGGTCCACACTGAAGCTTTCTTT. Amino acid sequence: CASSDRVHTEAFF.